Many counts were recorded for the clone carrying this TCR beta chain. Its antigen is as yet unknown. Amplified TCR beta CDR3 regions came from RNA transcripts. The HTBI primer set drove a first-round RT-PCR of the TCR CDR3. Using its own MiXCR run on the multiplex PCR reads, TCRdb lists one record per CDR3 protein. The repertoire holds hundreds of thousands of distinct CDR3 sequences, with about a third as singletons. This entry is derived from a study of T cells in Graves' hyperthyroidism and ophthalmopathy. Overall study results and limits: In the analysis, a 13 V-J model separated ophthalmopathy from stable hyperthyroidism. Ophthalmopathy was model-predicted a median approximately 6.9 months pre-onset. Blood also contained most expanded thyroid clonotypes above 0.001.

V was pared by 9 bases and J by 7 bases, with 13 bases between. Germline V gene lookup returns CDR1 SNHLY and CDR2 FYNNEI. CDR3 length: 11 amino acids. Each 10 ml fresh peripheral blood draw supplied the PBMCs. This chain joins TRBV2 and TRBJ2-7; D may match TRBD1 or TRBD2 (7 bases each). The TCR was taken from a woman aged 40 to 49 with Graves' hyperthyroidism. The specimen sequenced was blood. CDR3 bases: TGTGCCAGTGCCAGGGGGGGTGAGCAGTACTTC. This gives the protein CASARGGEQYF. The full variable domain, with the rest looked up from reference TRBV2 and TRBJ2-7, is EPEVTQTPSHQVTQMGQEVILRCVPISNHLYFYWYRQILGQKVEFLVSFYNNEISEKSEIFDDQFSVERPDGSNFTLKIRSTKLEDSAMYFCASARGGEQYFGPGTRLTVT.